The clone carrying this TCR beta chain was seen only a few times. V lost 5 bases to trimming and J lost 5 bases, with 19 bases between them. The CDR3 covers 15 residues. The germline V gene encodes CDR1 LNHDA and CDR2 SQIVND (reference sequence). Donors, healthy HIV-negative adults, lacked recent acute infections or vaccinations. Genomic DNA came from 70 million to 100 million PBMCs in unsorted samples. Ten immunoSEQ deep assay plates were used to sequence the DNA of unsorted PBMCs. Per the authors' pipeline: Without quality scores, immunoSEQ junctional reads could not be filtered like full-length reads. The table came from immunoSEQ multiplex PCR; TCRdb's copy has only in-frame clones and leaves some out. The V and J calls and the clone size are those of that table, but D and trimming were determined from the DNA. The sample includes some 450,000 clones, more than 70% seen only once; the top ten take about 12%.

These data come from a study of shared clonotypes between healthy human individuals. The sequenced material came from PBMCs. The sequence came from a middle-aged woman in good health. Some clones in this sample may be carry-over from other donors' samples. The chain is built from TRBV19 and TRBJ2-7, with D possibly TRBD1 on 6 matching bases. CDR3 protein: CASSRQDSVSDEQYF. In DNA form, the CDR3 reads TGTGCCAGTAGTCGCCAGGACAGTGTGAGCGACGAGCAGTACTTC.